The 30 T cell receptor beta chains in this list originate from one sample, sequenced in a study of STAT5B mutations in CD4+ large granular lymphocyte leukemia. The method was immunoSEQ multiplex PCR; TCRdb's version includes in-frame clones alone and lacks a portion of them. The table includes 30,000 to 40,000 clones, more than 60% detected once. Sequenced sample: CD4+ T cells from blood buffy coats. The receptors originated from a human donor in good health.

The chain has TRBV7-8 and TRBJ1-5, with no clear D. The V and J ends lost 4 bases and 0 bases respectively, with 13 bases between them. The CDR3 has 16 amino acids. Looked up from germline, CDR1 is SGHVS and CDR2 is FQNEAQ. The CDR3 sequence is CASSSEGVYSNQPQHF. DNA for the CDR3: TGTGCCAGCAGCTCTGAGGGCGTTTATAGCAATCAGCCCCAGCATTTT.

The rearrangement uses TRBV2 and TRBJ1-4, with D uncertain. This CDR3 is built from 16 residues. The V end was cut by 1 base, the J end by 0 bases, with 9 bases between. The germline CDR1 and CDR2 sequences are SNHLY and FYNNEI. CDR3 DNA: TGTGCCAGCAGTGAAGACCGGGCCGCAACTAATGAAAAACTGTTTTTT. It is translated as CASSEDRAATNEKLFF.

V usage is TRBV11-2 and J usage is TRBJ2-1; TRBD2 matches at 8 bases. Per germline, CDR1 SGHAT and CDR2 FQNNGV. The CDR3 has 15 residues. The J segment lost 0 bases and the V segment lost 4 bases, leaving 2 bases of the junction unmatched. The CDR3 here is CASSSSGSSYNEQFF. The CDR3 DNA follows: TGTGCCAGCAGCTCAAGCGGGAGCTCCTACAATGAGCAGTTCTTC. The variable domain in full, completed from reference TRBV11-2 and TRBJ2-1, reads EAGVAQSPRYKIIEKRQSVAFWCNPISGHATLYWYQQILGQGPKLLIQFQNNGVVDDSQLPKDRFSAERLKGVDSTLKIQPAKLEDSAVYLCASSSSGSSYNEQFFGPGTRLTVL.

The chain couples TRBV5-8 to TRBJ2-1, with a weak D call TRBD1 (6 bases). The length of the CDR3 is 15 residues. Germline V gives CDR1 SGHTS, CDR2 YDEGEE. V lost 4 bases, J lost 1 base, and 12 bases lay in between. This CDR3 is CASSLTGLSYNEQFF. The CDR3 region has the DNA TGTGCCAGCAGCCTGACAGGCTTATCCTACAATGAGCAGTTCTTC.

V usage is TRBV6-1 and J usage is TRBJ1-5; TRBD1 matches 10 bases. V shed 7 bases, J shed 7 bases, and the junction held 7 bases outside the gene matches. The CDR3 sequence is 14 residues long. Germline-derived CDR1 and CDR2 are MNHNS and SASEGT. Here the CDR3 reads CASNPGQGYQPQHF. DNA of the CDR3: TGTGCCAGCAATCCGGGACAGGGGTACCAGCCCCAGCATTTT.

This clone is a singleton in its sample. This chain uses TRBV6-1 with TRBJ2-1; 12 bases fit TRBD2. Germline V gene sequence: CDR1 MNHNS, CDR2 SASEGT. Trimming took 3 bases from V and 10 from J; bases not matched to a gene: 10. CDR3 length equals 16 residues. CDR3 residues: CASSEPGTSGPPEQFF. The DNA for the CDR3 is TGTGCCAGCAGTGAGCCGGGGACTAGCGGGCCACCAGAGCAGTTCTTC.

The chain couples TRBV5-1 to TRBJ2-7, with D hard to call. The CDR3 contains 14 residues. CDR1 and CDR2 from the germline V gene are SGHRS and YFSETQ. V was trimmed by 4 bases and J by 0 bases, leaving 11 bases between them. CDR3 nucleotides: TGCGCCAGCAGCGGGGATGCCAACTCCTACGAGCAGTACTTC. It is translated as CASSGDANSYEQYF.

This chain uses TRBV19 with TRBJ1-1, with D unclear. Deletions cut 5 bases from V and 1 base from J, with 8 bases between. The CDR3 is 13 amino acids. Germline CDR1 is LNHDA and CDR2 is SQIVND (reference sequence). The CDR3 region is CASSSQKNTEAFF. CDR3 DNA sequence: TGTGCCAGTAGTTCGCAAAAGAACACTGAAGCTTTCTTT.

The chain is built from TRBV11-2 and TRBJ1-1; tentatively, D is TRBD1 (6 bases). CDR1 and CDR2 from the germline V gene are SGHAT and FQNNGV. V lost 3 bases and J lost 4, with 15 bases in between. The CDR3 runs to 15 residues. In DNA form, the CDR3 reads TGTGCCAGCAGCTTGGGGGGGCAGGTAGGCACTGAAGCTTTCTTT. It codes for CASSLGGQVGTEAFF.

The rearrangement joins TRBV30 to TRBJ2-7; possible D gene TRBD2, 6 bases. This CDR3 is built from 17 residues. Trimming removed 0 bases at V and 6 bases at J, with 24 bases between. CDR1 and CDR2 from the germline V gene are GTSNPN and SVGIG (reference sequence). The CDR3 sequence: CAWSVGAGGTLLGEQYF. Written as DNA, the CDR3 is TGTGCCTGGAGTGTTGGGGCCGGCGGGACCTTACTGGGCGAGCAGTACTTC. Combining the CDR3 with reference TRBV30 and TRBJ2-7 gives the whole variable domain SQTIHQWPATLVQPVGSPLSLECTVEGTSNPNLYWYRQAAGRGLQLLFYSVGIGQISSEVPQNLSASRPQDRQFILSSKKLLLSDSGFYLCAWSVGAGGTLLGEQYFGPGTRLTVT.

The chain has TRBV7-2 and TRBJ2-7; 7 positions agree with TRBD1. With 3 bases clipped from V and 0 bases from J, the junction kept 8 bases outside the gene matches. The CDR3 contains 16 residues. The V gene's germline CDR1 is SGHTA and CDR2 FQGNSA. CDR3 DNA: TGTGCCAGCAGCTTGAGACAGGGATTTAGCTCCTACGAGCAGTACTTC. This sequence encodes CASSLRQGFSSYEQYF.

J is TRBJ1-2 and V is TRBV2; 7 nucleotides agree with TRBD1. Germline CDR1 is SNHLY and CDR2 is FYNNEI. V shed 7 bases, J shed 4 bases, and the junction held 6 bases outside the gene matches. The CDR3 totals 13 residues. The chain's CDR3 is CASTQGGGYGYTF. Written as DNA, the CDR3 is TGTGCCAGCACCCAAGGGGGCGGCTATGGCTACACCTTC.

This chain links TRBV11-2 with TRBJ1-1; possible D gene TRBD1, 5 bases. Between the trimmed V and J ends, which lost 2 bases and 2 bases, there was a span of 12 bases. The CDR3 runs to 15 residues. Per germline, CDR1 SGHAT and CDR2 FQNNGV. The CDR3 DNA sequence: TGTGCCAGCAGCTTAATGCCGGGGCAAAACACTGAAGCTTTCTTT. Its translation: CASSLMPGQNTEAFF.

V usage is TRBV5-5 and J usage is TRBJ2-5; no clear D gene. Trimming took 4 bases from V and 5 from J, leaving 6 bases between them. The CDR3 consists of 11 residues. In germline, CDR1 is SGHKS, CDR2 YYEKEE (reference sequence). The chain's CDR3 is CASSAGETQYF. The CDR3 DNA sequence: TGTGCCAGCAGCGCCGGTGAGACCCAGTACTTC.

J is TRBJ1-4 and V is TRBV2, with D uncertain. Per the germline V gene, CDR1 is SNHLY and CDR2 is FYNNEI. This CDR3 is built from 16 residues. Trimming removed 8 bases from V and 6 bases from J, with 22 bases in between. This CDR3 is CASSRSSLQLYEKLFF. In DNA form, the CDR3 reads TGTGCCAGCTCGAGATCCAGCCTGCAACTCTATGAAAAACTGTTTTTT.

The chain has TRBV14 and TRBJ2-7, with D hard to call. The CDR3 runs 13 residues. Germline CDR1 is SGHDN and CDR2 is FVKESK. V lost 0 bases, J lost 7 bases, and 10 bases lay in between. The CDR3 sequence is CASSQDFVTEQYF. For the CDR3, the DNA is TGTGCCAGCAGCCAAGATTTTGTCACGGAGCAGTACTTC.

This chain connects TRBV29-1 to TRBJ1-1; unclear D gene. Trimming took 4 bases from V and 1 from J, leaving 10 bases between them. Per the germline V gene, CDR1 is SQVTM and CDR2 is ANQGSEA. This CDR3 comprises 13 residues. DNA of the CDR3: TGCAGCGTTGGCAGTGGTACGAACACTGAAGCTTTCTTT. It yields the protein CSVGSGTNTEAFF.

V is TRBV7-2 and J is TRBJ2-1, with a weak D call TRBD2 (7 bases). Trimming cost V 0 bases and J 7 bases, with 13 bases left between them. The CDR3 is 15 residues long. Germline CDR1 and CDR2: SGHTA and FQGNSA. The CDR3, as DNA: TGTGCCAGCAGCTTAGCCGGGGGGCCCGGGAATGAGCAGTTCTTC. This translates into CASSLAGGPGNEQFF. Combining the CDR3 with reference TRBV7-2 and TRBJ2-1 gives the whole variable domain GAGVSQSPSNKVTEKGKDVELRCDPISGHTALYWYRQSLGQGLEFLIYFQGNSAPDKSGLPSDRFSAERTGGSVSTLTIQRTQQEDSAVYLCASSLAGGPGNEQFFGPGTRLTVL.

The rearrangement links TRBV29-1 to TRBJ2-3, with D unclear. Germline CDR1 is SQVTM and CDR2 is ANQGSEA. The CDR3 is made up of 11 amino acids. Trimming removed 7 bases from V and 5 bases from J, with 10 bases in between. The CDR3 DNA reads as TGCAGCGCCTCCAGCGAAGATACGCAGTATTTT. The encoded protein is CSASSEDTQYF.

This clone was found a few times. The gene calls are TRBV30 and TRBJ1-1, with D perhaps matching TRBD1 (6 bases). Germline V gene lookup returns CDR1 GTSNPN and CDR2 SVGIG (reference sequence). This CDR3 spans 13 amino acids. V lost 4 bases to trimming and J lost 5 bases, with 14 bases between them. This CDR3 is CAWMVGRGTEAFF. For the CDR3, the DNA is TGTGCCTGGATGGTCGGTAGGGGGACTGAAGCTTTCTTT.

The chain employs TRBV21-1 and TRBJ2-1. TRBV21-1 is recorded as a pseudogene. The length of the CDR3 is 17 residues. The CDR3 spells CASSKASRSPIYNEQFF. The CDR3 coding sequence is TGTGCCAGCAGCAAAGCGTCCAGGAGCCCTATCTACAATGAGCAGTTCTTC.

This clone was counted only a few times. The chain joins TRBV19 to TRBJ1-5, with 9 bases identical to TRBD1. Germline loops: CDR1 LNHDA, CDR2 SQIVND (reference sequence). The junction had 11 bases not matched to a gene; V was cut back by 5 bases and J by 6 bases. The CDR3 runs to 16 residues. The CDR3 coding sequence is TGTGCCAGTAGTCGAGCGACAGGGGGAGTGTTTCAGCCCCAGCATTTT. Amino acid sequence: CASSRATGGVFQPQHF.

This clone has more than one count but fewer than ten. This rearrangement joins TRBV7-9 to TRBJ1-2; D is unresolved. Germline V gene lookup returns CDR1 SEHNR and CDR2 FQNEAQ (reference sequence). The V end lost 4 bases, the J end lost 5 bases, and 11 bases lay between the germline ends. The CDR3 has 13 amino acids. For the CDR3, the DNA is TGTGCCAGCAGCTCTTCGGACGGGTATGGCTACACCTTC. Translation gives CASSSSDGYGYTF.

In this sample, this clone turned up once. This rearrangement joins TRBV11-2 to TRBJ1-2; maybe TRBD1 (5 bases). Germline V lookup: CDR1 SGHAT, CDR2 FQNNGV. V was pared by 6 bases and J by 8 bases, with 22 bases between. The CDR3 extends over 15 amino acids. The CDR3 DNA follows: TGTGCCAGCAGAAACACCGGGACGGTGGAGGGAGGCTACACCTTC. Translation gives CASRNTGTVEGGYTF.

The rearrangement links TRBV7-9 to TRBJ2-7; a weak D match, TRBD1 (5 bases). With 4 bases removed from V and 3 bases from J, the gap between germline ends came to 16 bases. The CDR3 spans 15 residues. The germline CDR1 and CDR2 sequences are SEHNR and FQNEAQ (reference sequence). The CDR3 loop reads CASSSDSIGFYEQYF. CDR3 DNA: TGTGCCAGCAGCTCCGACAGCATAGGTTTCTACGAGCAGTACTTC.

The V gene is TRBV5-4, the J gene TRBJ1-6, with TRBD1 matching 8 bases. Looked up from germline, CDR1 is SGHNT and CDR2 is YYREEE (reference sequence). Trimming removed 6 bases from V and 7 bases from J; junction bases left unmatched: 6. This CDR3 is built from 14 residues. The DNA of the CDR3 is TGTGCCAGCACCCGCCGACAGGGGAATTCACCCCTCCACTTT. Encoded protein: CASTRRQGNSPLHF.

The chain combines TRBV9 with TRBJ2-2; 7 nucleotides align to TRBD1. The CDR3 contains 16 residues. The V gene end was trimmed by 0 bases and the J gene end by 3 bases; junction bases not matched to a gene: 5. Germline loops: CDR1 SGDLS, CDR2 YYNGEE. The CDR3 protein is CASSVDRGLYTGELFF. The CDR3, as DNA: TGTGCCAGCAGCGTAGATAGGGGGCTCTACACCGGGGAGCTGTTTTTT. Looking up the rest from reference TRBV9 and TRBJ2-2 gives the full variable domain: DSGVTQTPKHLITATGQRVTLRCSPRSGDLSVYWYQQSLDQGLQFLIQYYNGEERAKGNILERFSAQQFPDLHSELNLSSLELGDSALYFCASSVDRGLYTGELFFGEGSRLTVL.

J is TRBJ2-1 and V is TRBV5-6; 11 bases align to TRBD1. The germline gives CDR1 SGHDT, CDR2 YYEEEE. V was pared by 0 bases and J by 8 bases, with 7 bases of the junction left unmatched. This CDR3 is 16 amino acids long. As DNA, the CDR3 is TGTGCCAGCAGCTTGGCGGGGACAGGGGGACTATATGAGCAGTTCTTC. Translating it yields CASSLAGTGGLYEQFF. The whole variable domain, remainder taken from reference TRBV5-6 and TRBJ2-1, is DAGVTQSPTHLIKTRGQQVTLRCSPKSGHDTVSWYQQALGQGPQFIFQYYEEEERQRGNFPDRFSGHQFPNYSSELNVNALLLGDSALYLCASSLAGTGGLYEQFFGPGTRLTVL.

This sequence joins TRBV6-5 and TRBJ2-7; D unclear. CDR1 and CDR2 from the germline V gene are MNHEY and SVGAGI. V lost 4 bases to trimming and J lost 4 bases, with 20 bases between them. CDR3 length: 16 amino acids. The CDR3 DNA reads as TGTGCCAGCAGTTCCCGCCCGGTTGGCTCGACGTACGAGCAGTACTTC. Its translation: CASSSRPVGSTYEQYF.

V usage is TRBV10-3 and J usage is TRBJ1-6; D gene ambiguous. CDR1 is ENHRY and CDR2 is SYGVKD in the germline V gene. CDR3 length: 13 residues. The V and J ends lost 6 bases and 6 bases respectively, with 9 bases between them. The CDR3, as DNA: TGTGCCATCAGGCCAGATTTTAATTCACCCCTCCACTTT. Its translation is CAIRPDFNSPLHF.